This T cell receptor beta chain was obtained from a study of regulatory T cells in long-lasting Graves disease. V dropped 5 bases and J dropped 4 bases, with 15 bases sitting between them. Germline V gene data show CDR1 as SGHRS and CDR2 as YFSETQ. The CDR3 loop spans 15 amino acids. On this clonotype itself: Its matching antigen is unknown.

Regarding the study as a whole: Newly diagnosed disease favored TRBV20-1 and TRBJ2-1 over persistent disease.

Sample time point: newly diagnosed GD, antithyroid drugs for less than 3 months. PBMC RNA served as the TCR library source. The authors built TCR beta libraries using iRepertoire HTBI primers and Arm-PCR of CDR3 regions. TCRdb independently ran MiXCR on the multiplex PCR reads; one entry per CDR3 protein. The table has 550,000 to 700,000 distinct CDR3 sequences, roughly 15% seen once; the top ten hold around 12%. These data also featured in a second study, about T cells in Graves' hyperthyroidism and ophthalmopathy. That work states: It was a median 6.5 months before onset that the model predicted ophthalmopathy.

The TCR originated in a young man with Graves disease. The sample was peripheral blood mononuclear cells (PBMCs), taken at new diagnosis, from a patient treated with antithyroid drugs. The chain carries TRBV5-1 and TRBJ1-4, with a weak D call TRBD1 (6 bases). Here the CDR3 reads CASRSPTGYNEKLFF. Written as DNA, the CDR3 is TGCGCCAGCAGATCCCCGACAGGTTATAATGAAAAACTGTTTTTT.